This TCR beta chain stems from a study of T cell responses to AZD1222 COVID-19 vaccine. Findings and limits, study-wide: Clonal diversity may have been underestimated in mostly white British donors. Only after the peak T cell response were repertoires sampled.

A note on this clone: Its antigen is undetermined. One end of the junction varies from germline; a read error may be responsible.

TCRdb's copy holds only in-frame clones and misses some; the assay was immunoSEQ multiplex PCR. There are under 95,000 clones in the sample; 90% occur only once, and about 2.9% lies in the top ten. This TCR was sampled from an adult in good health. Sequences were derived from peripheral blood, sampled on day 0 of AZD1222 vaccination.

CDR3 protein: CASSLGGQGYTF. In DNA form, the CDR3 reads TGCGCCAGCAGTTTGGGAGGACAGGGCTACACCTTC. The chain carries TRBV5-1 and TRBJ1-2, with D tentatively TRBD1 (6 bases). Germline V gives CDR1 SGHRS, CDR2 YFSETQ. This CDR3 contains 12 residues.